This T cell receptor beta chain was recorded in a study of cytomegalovirus exposure and HLA in healthy donors. 60 Vbeta and 13 Jbeta primers were used in PCR. Using immunoSEQ multiplex PCR, the repertoire was profiled, and TCRdb retains in-frame clones only, with some absent. The sample lists about 180,000 clones, 80% occurring once. The CDR3 covers 16 residues. Losses at the gene ends were 5 bases for V and 7 bases for J; bases not matched to a gene: 14. CDR1 SGHTA and CDR2 FQGNSA come from the germline V gene. The sequencing sample was made of PBMCs. This rearrangement joins TRBV7-2 to TRBJ2-7, with 10 bases matching TRBD1. The receptor was isolated from a girl aged 5-17 years in good health and CMV-seropositive. The CDR3 loop is CASSHGVLWGQGEQYF. CDR3 coding DNA: TGTGCCAGCAGCCACGGGGTTTTATGGGGACAGGGGGAGCAGTACTTC.